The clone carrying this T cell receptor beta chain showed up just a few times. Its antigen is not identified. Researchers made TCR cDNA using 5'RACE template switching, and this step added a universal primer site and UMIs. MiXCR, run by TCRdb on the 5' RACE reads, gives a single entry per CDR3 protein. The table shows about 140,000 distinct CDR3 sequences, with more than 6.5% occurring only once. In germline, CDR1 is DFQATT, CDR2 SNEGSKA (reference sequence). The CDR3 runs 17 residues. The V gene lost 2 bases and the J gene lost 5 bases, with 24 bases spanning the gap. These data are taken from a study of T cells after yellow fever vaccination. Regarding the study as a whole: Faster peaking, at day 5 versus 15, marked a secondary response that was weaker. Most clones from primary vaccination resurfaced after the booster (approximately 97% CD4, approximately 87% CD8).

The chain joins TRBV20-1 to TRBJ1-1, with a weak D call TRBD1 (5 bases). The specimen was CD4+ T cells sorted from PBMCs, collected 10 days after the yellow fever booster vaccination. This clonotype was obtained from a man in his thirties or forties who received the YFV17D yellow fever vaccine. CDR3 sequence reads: CSARSGTPNIRSTEAFF. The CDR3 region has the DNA TGCAGTGCTAGATCCGGGACCCCAAACATCCGAAGTACTGAAGCTTTCTTT.